These 16 T cell receptor beta chains share one sample of origin, sequenced in a study of T cell repertoires in aging, cancer and after chemotherapy. Peripheral blood genomic DNA, not sorted cells or RNA, was the template. Rearranged V-D-J TRB sequences were amplified with a mixed TRB-A/B primer pool. In TCRdb, the multiplex PCR reads were re-called with MiXCR into one record per CDR3 protein. This table holds about 6,000 distinct CDR3 sequences, around 21% found once. What was sequenced was blood. These receptors were collected from a human donor in good health.

By share, this clonotype counts as medium-sized (0.01 to 0.1%). V usage is TRBV6-6 and J usage is TRBJ1-5; no clear D gene. This CDR3 spans 15 amino acids. V lost 2 bases, J lost 2 bases, and 10 bases lay in between. Germline CDR1 reads MNHNY; CDR2 reads SVGAGI (reference sequence). Here the CDR3 reads CASSYPRRGNQPQHF. Written as DNA, the CDR3 is TGTGCCAGCAGTTACCCCCGCCGGGGCAATCAGCCCCAGCATTTT.

A note on this clonotype: Just one base apart from a much larger clone, this may be a read error. The chain combines TRBV7-9 with TRBJ2-3, with D possibly TRBD2 on 6 matching bases. CDR1 and CDR2 from the germline V gene are SEHNR and FQNEAQ (reference sequence). The CDR3 totals 16 residues. The CDR3 coding sequence is TGTGCCAACAGCTTAGGAGGGAGTAGTAGCACAGATACGCAGTATTTT. Protein: CANSLGGSSSTDTQYF.

The chain couples TRBV3-1 to TRBJ1-4; 7 nucleotides agree with TRBD1. The germline gives CDR1 LGHDT, CDR2 YNNKEL (reference sequence). The length of the CDR3 is 14 residues. The V and J ends lost 4 bases and 6 bases, in that order; junction bases with no gene match: 5. CDR3 sequence reads: CASSLTGLDEKLFF. The CDR3 DNA is TGTGCCAGCAGCCTGACAGGGCTGGATGAAAAACTGTTTTTT.

This clonotype is deemed hyperexpanded. CDR3 loop: CSVDGQNSAFF. CDR3 bases: TGCAGCGTGGACGGACAGAACTCTGCTTTCTTT. The J gene is TRBJ1-1, the V gene TRBV29-1, with D maybe TRBD1 (6 bases). Germline V gives CDR1 SQVTM, CDR2 ANQGSEA. The CDR3 has 11 residues. The V and J ends lost 6 bases and 11 bases respectively, with 16 bases between them.

The table lists this clonotype with a count of one. A much larger clone is a single base away; this may be a read error. V is TRBV6-5 and J is TRBJ2-2; TRBD2 matches 11 bases. The CDR3 runs 15 residues. From germline, CDR1 is MNHEY and CDR2 SVGAGI. After removal of 9 bases from V and 6 bases from J, the junction contained 9 bases not matched to a gene. CDR3 nucleotides: TGTGCCAGGAGATCCCCTAGCGGGGGGCCCGGGGAGCTGTTTTTT. This sequence encodes CARRSPSGGPGELFF.

The V and J genes are TRBV10-1 and TRBJ2-3, with unresolved D. Trimming took 2 bases from V and 4 from J, leaving 13 bases between them. This CDR3 comprises 15 residues. Germline V gives CDR1 WNHNN, CDR2 SYGVQD (reference sequence). The CDR3 here is CASSEVGVAADTQYF. CDR3 in DNA: TGCGCCAGCAGTGAGGTTGGGGTCGCCGCAGATACGCAGTATTTT.

This clonotype is categorized as medium-sized. This chain joins TRBV6-5 and TRBJ1-1; a possible D gene is TRBD1 (6 bases). The CDR3 length is 12 residues. Germline-derived CDR1 and CDR2 are MNHEY and SVGAGI. V was clipped by 6 bases and J by 9 bases, with 14 bases between them. The CDR3 DNA reads TGTGCCAGCAGGTATAACGGGGGGCAAGCTTTCTTT. It translates to CASRYNGGQAFF.

This clonotype is labeled as medium-sized. The chain uses TRBV6-1 and TRBJ2-1, with D tentatively TRBD1 or TRBD2 (5 bases each). The CDR3 totals 12 residues. Between the trimmed V and J ends, which lost 3 bases and 8 bases, there was a span of 8 bases. The germline gives CDR1 MNHNS, CDR2 SASEGT. The DNA of the CDR3 is TGTGCCAGCAGTGAGGGGGTTGATGAGCAGTTCTTC. It encodes CASSEGVDEQFF.

This clonotype was seen a few times. J is TRBJ2-1 and V is TRBV7-3, with a weak D call TRBD1 (6 bases). The germline V gene encodes CDR1 SGHTA and CDR2 FQGTGA. V dropped 2 bases and J dropped 3 bases, with 11 bases sitting between them. The CDR3 is 15 residues long. In DNA form, the CDR3 reads TGTGCCAGCAGCTTAGGTCCAGGGGTCTACAATGAGCAGTTCTTC. Amino acids: CASSLGPGVYNEQFF.

This clonotype was observed a handful of times. The V and J genes are TRBV4-3 and TRBJ2-1; TRBD1 matches 10 bases. From germline, CDR1 is LGHNA and CDR2 YSLEER. The trim removed 4 bases at V and 5 bases at J, leaving 8 bases unmatched. This CDR3 has 16 amino acids. CDR3 protein: CASSLGGGTGDNEQFF. In nucleotides, the CDR3 is TGCGCCAGCAGCCTCGGGGGCGGGACAGGGGACAATGAGCAGTTCTTC.

There are many counts of this clonotype. The chain carries TRBV6-1 and TRBJ2-1; 10 bases fit TRBD2. The CDR3 totals 15 residues. J lost 7 bases, V lost 3 bases, and 6 bases had no gene match. CDR1 is MNHNS, CDR2 SASEGT, per germline. The CDR3 sequence: CASSEGLATGNEQFF. CDR3 nucleotide sequence: TGTGCCAGCAGTGAGGGACTAGCGACCGGAAATGAGCAGTTCTTC.

This clonotype is medium-sized. J is TRBJ1-1 and V is TRBV18; no firm D call. Deletions cut 3 bases from V and 3 bases from J, with 14 bases between. Germline V gene lookup returns CDR1 KGHSH and CDR2 LQKENI. The length of the CDR3 is 15 residues. The CDR3 DNA reads TGTGCCAGCTCACCGACTATGGACCAGGACACTGAAGCTTTCTTT. It specifies CASSPTMDQDTEAFF. Based on the CDR3 plus reference TRBV18 and TRBJ1-1, the full variable domain is NAGVMQNPRHLVRRRGQEARLRCSPMKGHSHVYWYRQLPEEGLKFMVYLQKENIIDESGMPKERFSAEFPKEGPSILRIQQVVRGDSAAYFCASSPTMDQDTEAFFGQGTRLTVV.

The chain couples TRBV5-1 to TRBJ1-2, with a possible D match to TRBD1 (6 bases). The CDR3 is 16 amino acids. CDR1 is SGHRS, CDR2 YFSETQ, per germline. The V end was cut by 5 bases, the J end by 8 bases, with 25 bases between. CDR3: CASRFSNPGPRGGYTF. In DNA form, the CDR3 reads TGCGCCAGCAGGTTCTCGAATCCGGGACCCAGGGGCGGCTACACCTTC.

The chain combines TRBV5-6 with TRBJ2-1, with D maybe TRBD2 (6 bases). V lost 7 bases, J lost 1 base, and 12 bases lay in between. Germline CDR1 SGHDT, CDR2 YYEEEE. The CDR3 is 14 amino acids. The CDR3 DNA sequence: TGTGCCAGCTTTTCCGGGGGATCCTACAATGAGCAGTTCTTC. Encoded protein: CASFSGGSYNEQFF.

By share of the sample, this clonotype is medium-sized. The gene calls are TRBV4-2 and TRBJ2-7, with 10 bases identical to TRBD2. This CDR3 has 14 residues. V gave up 0 bases and J gave up 6 bases; unmatched junction bases: 2. Germline-derived CDR1 and CDR2 are LGHNA and YNFKEQ. The CDR3 loop reads CASSQEGLATEQYF. CDR3 in DNA: TGTGCCAGCAGCCAAGAGGGACTAGCGACCGAGCAGTACTTC.

By share, this clonotype counts as medium-sized. The rearrangement links TRBV20-1 to TRBJ2-1; no reliable D call. V was trimmed by 0 bases and J by 8 bases, leaving 17 bases between them. CDR3 size: 15 residues. Per the germline V gene, CDR1 is DFQATT and CDR2 is SNEGSKA (reference sequence). The CDR3 DNA is TGCAGTGCTAGAGATCCACGGATGCGGTCCGATGAGCAGTTCTTC. Its translation is CSARDPRMRSDEQFF.